This T cell receptor beta chain was profiled in a study of OX40 agonist ivuxolimab in advanced cancers. Regarding this clone: What it binds is unknown.

Study results and caveats: Low normalized T-cell clonal expansion was also seen in some nonresponders.

The germline gives CDR1 MNHEY, CDR2 SVGAGI. With 10 bases clipped from V and 2 bases from J, the junction kept 11 bases outside the gene matches. CDR3 length: 14 amino acids. Using immunoSEQ multiplex PCR, the repertoire was profiled, and TCRdb retains in-frame clones only, with some absent. The sample has just over 90,000 clones; approximately 94% are singletons. The sequence derives from an adult with an advanced solid tumor such as melanoma, head and neck, liver or kidney cancer. The sample in question was CD4+ or CD8+ T cells sorted from blood, obtained in a trial of the OX40 agonist ivuxolimab. The chain carries TRBV6-5 and TRBJ2-7, with 7 positions matching TRBD1. CDR3 sequence reads: CATSTGTATYEQYF. Written as DNA, the CDR3 is TGTGCCACCTCAACCGGGACAGCGACCTACGAGCAGTACTTC.